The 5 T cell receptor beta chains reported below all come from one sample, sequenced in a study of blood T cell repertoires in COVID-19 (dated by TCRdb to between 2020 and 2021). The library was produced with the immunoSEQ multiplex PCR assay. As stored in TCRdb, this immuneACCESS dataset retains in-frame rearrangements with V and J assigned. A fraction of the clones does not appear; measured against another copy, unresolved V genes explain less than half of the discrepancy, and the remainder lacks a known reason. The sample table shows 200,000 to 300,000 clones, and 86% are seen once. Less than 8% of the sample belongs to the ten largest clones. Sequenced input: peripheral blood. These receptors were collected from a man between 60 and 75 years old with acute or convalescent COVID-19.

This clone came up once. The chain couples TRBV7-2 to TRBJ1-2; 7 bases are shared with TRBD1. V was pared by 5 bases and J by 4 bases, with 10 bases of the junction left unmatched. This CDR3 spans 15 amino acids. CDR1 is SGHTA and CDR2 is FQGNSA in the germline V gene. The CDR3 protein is CASSTRRGGGYGYTF. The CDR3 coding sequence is TGTGCCAGCAGCACTCGTCGAGGGGGCGGCTATGGCTACACCTTC.

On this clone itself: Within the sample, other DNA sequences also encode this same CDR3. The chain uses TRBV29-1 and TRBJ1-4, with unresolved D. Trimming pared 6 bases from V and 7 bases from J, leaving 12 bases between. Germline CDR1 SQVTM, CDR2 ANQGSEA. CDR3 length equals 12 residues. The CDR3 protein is CSVGRQGEKLFF. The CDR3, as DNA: TGCAGCGTGGGGAGACAAGGTGAAAAACTGTTTTTT.

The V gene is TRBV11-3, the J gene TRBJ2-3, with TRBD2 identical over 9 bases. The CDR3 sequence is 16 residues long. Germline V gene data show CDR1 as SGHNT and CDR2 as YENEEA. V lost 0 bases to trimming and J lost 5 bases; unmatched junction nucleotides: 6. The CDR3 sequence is CASSLDSGRSGDTQYF. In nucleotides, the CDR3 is TGTGCCAGCAGCTTAGATAGCGGGAGAAGCGGAGATACGCAGTATTTT.

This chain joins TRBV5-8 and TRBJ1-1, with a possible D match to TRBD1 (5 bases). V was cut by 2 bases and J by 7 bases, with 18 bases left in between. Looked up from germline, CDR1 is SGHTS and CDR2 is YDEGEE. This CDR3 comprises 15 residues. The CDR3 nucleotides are TGTGCCAGCAGCTTCCGACAGTTGGGACTCGGTGAAGCTTTCTTT. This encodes CASSFRQLGLGEAFF.

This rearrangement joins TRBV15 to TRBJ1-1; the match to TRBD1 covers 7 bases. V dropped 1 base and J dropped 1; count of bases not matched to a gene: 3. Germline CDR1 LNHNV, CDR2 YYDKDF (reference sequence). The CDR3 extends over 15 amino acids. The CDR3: CATSRGGTANTEAFF. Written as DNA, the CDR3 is TGTGCCACCAGCAGAGGCGGGACAGCGAACACTGAAGCTTTCTTT.